This T cell receptor beta chain came from a study of T cells after posttransplantation cyclophosphamide (dated by TCRdb to between 2015 and 2016). Study-wide context: Using TRB sequencing, the study followed how the T cell repertoire rebuilt after myeloablative bone marrow transplantation with posttransplantation cyclophosphamide given as GVHD prophylaxis. Samples from 30 to 45 PTCy-treated patients and approximately 16 related bone marrow donors of those patients were subjected to antigen receptor sequencing. TRB sequencing was performed on blood from all 35 or so PTCy patients with 1-year posttransplant specimens. In 3 patients, up to about 3 additional blood samples taken between 2 and 5.2 years after transplant also underwent TRB sequencing, as did pretransplant blood from a handful of patients. Because TRA and TRB clonality were tightly correlated in 9 or 10 samples, subsequent TCR analyses were focused on TRB only. Public TRB sequences were searched against a database of over 3,500 sequences associated with responses to pathogens, tumor antigens, self-antigens and alloantigens.

The CDR3 starts with the cysteine, ends with the phenylalanine, and has 14 residues. The read is trimmed to its CDR3 DNA, 42 bases read in frame from base 1. At the junction V is shortened by 6 bases and J by 0 bases, with 11 bases in between. For CDR1 and CDR2, the germline V gene lists MNHEY and SVGAGI. This clone has at least ten counts. Its specific antigen is unknown. The input lacks base qualities; no much larger clone sits a single base away. TRB sequencing was run on genomic DNA with either the immunoSEQ assay at survey resolution or the hsTCRB kit. Concerning the study's data processing: The immunoSEQ software handled initial read processing, and the LymphoSeq R package was used for repertoire analyses. Clonality was calculated as 1 minus normalized Shannon entropy, and the Gini coefficient was also calculated for each TRB dataset. Phenotypes of unsorted samples were inferred by mapping TRB sequences from sorted subsets of the recipient or donor onto unsorted samples of the same recipient. Imported from immuneACCESS, the table was reduced by TCRdb to in-frame sequences with V and J called. These copies leave out some clones; in studies compared against another copy, an unresolved V gene accounts for under half, and the cause of the remainder is not known. Clonal size and the V and J genes are those of that table, whereas D and trimming came from the DNA. For this sample the table reports 40,000 to 55,000 clones, with no clone seen just once. Of the sample, around 2.2% falls within the top ten clones.

The study at large found these results: Across roughly 45 patients, recipient CMV seropositivity and CMV reactivation were highly associated with TRB clonality; PTCy diversity was similar to CNI/methotrexate controls. The TRB repertoires of T cells infiltrating skin or GI tract showed only limited overlap with the TRB repertoires of T cells in blood. At 1-2 months, donor-recipient similarity was low but rose over the first year, and the later blood repertoires were often dominated by donor CD8+ memory clones.

On the day of marrow donation, related bone marrow donors gave peripheral blood samples. Peripheral blood and bone marrow mononuclear cells were isolated by Ficoll-Hypaque density centrifugation and were cryopreserved. The specimen sequenced was PBMCs. The chain is assembled from TRBV6-5 and TRBJ1-1, with no confidently assigned D gene. The TCR was taken from a man aged 40-50 years in good health, CMV-negative, and a related stem cell transplant donor. The bases read TGTGCCAGCAGCCCACGAGCCCTGAACACTGAAGCTTTCTTT. Its translation reads: CASSPRALNTEAFF.